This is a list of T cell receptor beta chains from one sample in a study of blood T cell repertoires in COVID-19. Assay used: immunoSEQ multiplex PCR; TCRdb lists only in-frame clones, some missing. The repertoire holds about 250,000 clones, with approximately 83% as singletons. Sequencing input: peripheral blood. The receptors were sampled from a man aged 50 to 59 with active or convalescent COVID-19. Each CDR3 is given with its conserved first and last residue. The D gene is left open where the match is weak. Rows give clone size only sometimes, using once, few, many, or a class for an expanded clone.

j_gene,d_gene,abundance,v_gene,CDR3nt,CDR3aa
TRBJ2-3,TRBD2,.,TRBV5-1,TGCGCCAGCAGCCTAGGACTAGCAGAAGGCACAGATACGCAGTATTTT,CASSLGLAEGTDTQYF
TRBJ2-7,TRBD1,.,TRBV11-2,TGTGCCAGCAGCCTGGACAGGGGAGTCTACGAGCAGTACTTC,CASSLDRGVYEQYF
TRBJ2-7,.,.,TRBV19,TGTGCCAGTAGTAAACAAACAGGGACCGCCTACGAGCAGTACTTC,CASSKQTGTAYEQYF
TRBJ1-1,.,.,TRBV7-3,TGTGCCAGCAGCTTATTCCAGGGATCGGGCGCTTTCTTT,CASSLFQGSGAFF
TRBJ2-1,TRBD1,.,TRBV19,TGTGCCAGTAGTGTCGGGACAGTGTCTACCAGCTCCTACAATGAGCAGTTCTTC,CASSVGTVSTSSYNEQFF
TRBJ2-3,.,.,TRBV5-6,TGTGCCAGCAGCCCCGTAGGCACAGATACGCAGTATTTT,CASSPVGTDTQYF
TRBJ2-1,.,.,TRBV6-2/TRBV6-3,TGTGCCAGCAGTCCGAGTGGGCGGGGAACCTCCTACAATGAGCAGTTCTTC,CASSPSGRGTSYNEQFF
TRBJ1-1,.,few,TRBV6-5,TGTGCCGTACGAGGGAACTTGAACACTGAAGCTTTCTTT,CAVRGNLNTEAFF
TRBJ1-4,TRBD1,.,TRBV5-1,TGCGCCAGCAGCTTCTTGGGACAGGGGGGCGAAAAACTGTTTTTT,CASSFLGQGGEKLFF
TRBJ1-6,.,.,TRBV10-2,TGCGCCAGCAGTGAGGAAGGGGTGCCCTACAAACAGACCAGGATTGATTCACCCCTCCACTTT,CASSEEGVPYKQTRIDSPLHF
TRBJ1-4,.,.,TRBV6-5,TGTGCCAGCAGCCCGGCAGGGGCAACTAATGAAAAACTGTTTTTT,CASSPAGATNEKLFF
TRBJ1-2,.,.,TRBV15,TGTGCCACCAGCAGGCAAACCAACTTCTATGGCTACACCTTC,CATSRQTNFYGYTF
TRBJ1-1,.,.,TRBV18,TGTGCCAGCTCACCAGGAGGGGACGTAACTGAAGCTTTCTTT,CASSPGGDVTEAFF
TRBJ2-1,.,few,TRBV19,TGTGCCAGCTCCCGCCCCGACCGCGGCTACAATGAGCAGTTCTTC,CASSRPDRGYNEQFF
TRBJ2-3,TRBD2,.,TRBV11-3,TGTGCCAGCAGCTTAGTAGCGGGGGCAGATACGCAGTATTTT,CASSLVAGADTQYF
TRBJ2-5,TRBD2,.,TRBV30,TGTGCCTGGAGTGTCCTAGCGGGGGGAGGAGAGACCCAGTACTTC,CAWSVLAGGGETQYF
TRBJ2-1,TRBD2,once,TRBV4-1,TGCGCCAGCAGCCAAGAACGGCTAGCGGGGGACAATGAGCAGTTCTTC,CASSQERLAGDNEQFF